The subject of this entry is one TCR beta chain. This receptor's antigen is unknown. No base quality values were provided; no much bigger clone lies one nucleotide off. The CDR3 goes from the cysteine to the phenylalanine over 16 residues. CDR3 DNA only is kept here, 48 bases in frame from base 1. The germline V gene (reference sequence) supplies CDR1 SGHNT and CDR2 YYREEE. After removal of 3 bases from V and 0 bases from J, the junction retains 8 bases not matched to a gene. This sample is drawn from a study of shared clonotypes between healthy human individuals (dated by TCRdb to 2020 to 2022). Broadly, across the study: Two women and three men aged 18 to 49 years were included in the cohort. Per donor, leukapheresis produced somewhere between about 0.9 and 10 billion PBMCs. To estimate repertoire size and how much clonotype sharing occurs between individuals, the study deeply sequenced the blood TCR repertoires of roughly 5 healthy adults. Libraries were prepared and TCR repertoires were sequenced by different laboratories using diverse techniques, in order to increase sequencing depth and limit assay-specific biases. Per donor, three plates each were used for CD4 naive and CD4 memory, two for CD8 naive, and one for CD8 memory.

Using the deep immunoSEQ assay, TCR CDR3 regions were amplified from genomic DNA by multiplex PCR. For each cell subset, the extracted genomic DNA was distributed evenly across all wells of several immunoSEQ 96-well plates, and each plate served as one replicate. For sorted subsets, approximately 190 ng of genomic DNA, equivalent to 25,000 to 35,000 T cell genomes, went into each replicate PCR. The purified libraries were quantified using a Qubit 3.0 fluorometer, sized with a Bioanalyzer 2100, and then quantified again using the KAPA Library Quantification kit. Each immunoSEQ 96-well plate was sequenced on its own single-read 150-cycle Illumina NextSeq 550 flow cell. The authors' analysis ran thus. Because the immunoSEQ output held only junctional sequences and lacked quality scores, the filtering could not match the filtering applied to full-length reads. To assign V/J genes and CDR3, sequences were annotated using PyIR, a Python wrapper for IgBLAST v1.9, with IMGT germline references. Reads were removed for weak V/J assignments (E-value above 1e-6), missing CDR3, stop codons, out-of-frame junctions, or ambiguous translated residues. A V3J clonotype was defined by an identical inferred V gene, J gene, and CDR3 amino acid sequence. Percentage overlap between repertoires was computed as shared unique clonotypes divided by the size of the smaller repertoire. Three approaches were used to assess repertoire richness: RTK rarefaction, the Chao1 estimator, and Recon v2.1 estimates of unobserved clonotypes. Generation probabilities for all TCRbeta clonotypes obtained by the gDNA method from a handful of donors were computed using OLGA. This immuneACCESS table, as held by TCRdb, lists in-frame sequences with V and J called but not all clones. Of the missing ones, under half trace to an unresolved V gene in checked studies; the others have no known cause. V, J and clone size reflect that table, while D and trimming were determined from the DNA. The sample table records 2 million to 2.5 million clones; 85% to 95% of these occur just once. Clones ranked in the top ten supply around 0.13% of the sample.

Here is what the overall study found, with its caveats: Around 5% of naive CD4, 3% to 3.5% of naive CD8, approximately 2% of memory CD4, and 0.4% of memory CD8 clonotypes were shared across a handful of donors. Estimated clonotype richness was generally larger for naive than for memory subsets. Compared with non-shared clonotypes, clonotypes shared by all four sorted-subset donors had higher generation probabilities. Because the study included only a small number of donors, the genetic and exposure-history diversity represented was limited. Incomplete sequencing was indicated by rarefaction of sorted-subset datasets, despite the large sequencing depth. Sampling was restricted to blood, and TCR repertoires in tissue are likely to differ from TCR repertoires in blood. Based on pairwise subsampling, the degree of clonotype sharing among donors was expected to be affected by sequencing depth.

The donors were healthy, HIV-negative adults with no recently reported acute infections or vaccinations. All donors were Caucasian adults living in Nashville, Tennessee, USA. CD4+ T cells were enriched by magnetic negative selection, after which naive cells were positively selected on CD45RA and the negative fraction was taken as the memory subset. Blood was obtained by leukapheresis, after which PBMCs were separated by Ficoll-Histopaque density gradient centrifugation and cryopreserved in liquid nitrogen vapor phase. Analytical flow cytometry was used to check the purity and quantity of every magnetically sorted T cell population. Each sorted fraction had its genomic DNA isolated and then quantified by UV absorbance on a Nanodrop 2000c.

This TCR derives from a man between 18 and 29 years old in good health. The sample comprised naive CD4+ T cells sorted from blood. The cell subset or site label corresponds to: CD45RA+ positively selected. This receptor chain uses TRBV5-4 and TRBJ1-2, with 7 junctional bases fitting TRBD1. At the DNA level, the sequence is TGTGCCAGCAGCTCGGGGGCCACAGGGGCTAACTATGGCTACACCTTC. Its coded protein is CASSSGATGANYGYTF.